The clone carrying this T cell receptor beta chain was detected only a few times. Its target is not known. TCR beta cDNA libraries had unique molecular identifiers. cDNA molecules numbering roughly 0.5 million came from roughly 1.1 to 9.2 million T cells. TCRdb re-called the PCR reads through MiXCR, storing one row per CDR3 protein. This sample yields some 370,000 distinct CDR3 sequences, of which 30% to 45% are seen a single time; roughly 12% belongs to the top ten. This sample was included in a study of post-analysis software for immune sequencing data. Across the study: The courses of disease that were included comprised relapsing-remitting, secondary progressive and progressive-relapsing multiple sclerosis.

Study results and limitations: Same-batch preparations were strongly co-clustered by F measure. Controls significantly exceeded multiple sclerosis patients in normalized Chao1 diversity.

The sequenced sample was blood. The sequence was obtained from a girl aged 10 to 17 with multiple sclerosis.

The CDR3 DNA reads TGTGCCAGCAGGGCGGGGGCGAATAGCAATCAGCCCCAGCATTTT. It codes for CASRAGANSNQPQHF. V is TRBV27 and J is TRBJ1-5; D is perhaps TRBD1 (6 bases). This CDR3 is 15 amino acids long. Germline V gene sequence: CDR1 MNHEY, CDR2 SMNVEV (reference sequence). The V end lost 6 bases, the J end lost 0 bases, and 12 bases lay between the germline ends.